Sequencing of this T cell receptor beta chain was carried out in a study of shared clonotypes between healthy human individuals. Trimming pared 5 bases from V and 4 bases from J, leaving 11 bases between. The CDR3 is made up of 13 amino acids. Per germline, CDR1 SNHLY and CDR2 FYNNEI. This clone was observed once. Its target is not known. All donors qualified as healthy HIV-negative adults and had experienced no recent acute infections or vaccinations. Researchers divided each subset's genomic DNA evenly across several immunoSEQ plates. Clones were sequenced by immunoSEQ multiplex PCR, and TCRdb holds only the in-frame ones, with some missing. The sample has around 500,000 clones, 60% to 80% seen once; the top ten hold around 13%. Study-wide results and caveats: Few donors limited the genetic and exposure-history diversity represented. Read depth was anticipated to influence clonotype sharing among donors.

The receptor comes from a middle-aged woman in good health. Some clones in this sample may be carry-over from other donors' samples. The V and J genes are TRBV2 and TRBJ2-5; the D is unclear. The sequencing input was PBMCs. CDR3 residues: CASSLGPRETQYF. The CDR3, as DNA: TGTGCCAGCAGTCTAGGTCCCCGAGAGACCCAGTACTTC. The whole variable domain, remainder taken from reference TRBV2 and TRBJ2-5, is EPEVTQTPSHQVTQMGQEVILRCVPISNHLYFYWYRQILGQKVEFLVSFYNNEISEKSEIFDDQFSVERPDGSNFTLKIRSTKLEDSAMYFCASSLGPRETQYFGPGTRLLVL.